This T cell receptor (beta chain) originates from a study of T cell responses to AZD1222 COVID-19 vaccine. On this clone itself: Its cognate antigen is unknown.

Assay used: immunoSEQ multiplex PCR; TCRdb lists only in-frame clones, some missing. The data contain some 97,000 clones, approximately 88% of them singletons. Study-level findings and limits: Along spike, vaccine-associated CD4 TCRs were found throughout, with dominance at 160-218 and 743-854. Increases in Spike-specific TCR breadth and depth were seen after two AZD1222 doses. The donor group comprised mostly white British people and more females; the analysis possibly underestimated clonal diversity.

Trimming cost V 4 bases and J 1 base; bases outside gene matches: 1. The CDR3 is 15 residues long. CDR1 WNHNN and CDR2 SYGVQD come from the germline V gene (reference sequence). Sequencing used peripheral blood, obtained on day 0 of AZD1222 vaccination. The receptor was derived from an adult in good health. J is TRBJ2-1 and V is TRBV10-1, with TRBD2 identical over 10 bases. For the CDR3, the DNA is TGCGCCAGCAGTGGGACTAGCGGATCCTACAATGAGCAGTTCTTC. Translation: CASSGTSGSYNEQFF.